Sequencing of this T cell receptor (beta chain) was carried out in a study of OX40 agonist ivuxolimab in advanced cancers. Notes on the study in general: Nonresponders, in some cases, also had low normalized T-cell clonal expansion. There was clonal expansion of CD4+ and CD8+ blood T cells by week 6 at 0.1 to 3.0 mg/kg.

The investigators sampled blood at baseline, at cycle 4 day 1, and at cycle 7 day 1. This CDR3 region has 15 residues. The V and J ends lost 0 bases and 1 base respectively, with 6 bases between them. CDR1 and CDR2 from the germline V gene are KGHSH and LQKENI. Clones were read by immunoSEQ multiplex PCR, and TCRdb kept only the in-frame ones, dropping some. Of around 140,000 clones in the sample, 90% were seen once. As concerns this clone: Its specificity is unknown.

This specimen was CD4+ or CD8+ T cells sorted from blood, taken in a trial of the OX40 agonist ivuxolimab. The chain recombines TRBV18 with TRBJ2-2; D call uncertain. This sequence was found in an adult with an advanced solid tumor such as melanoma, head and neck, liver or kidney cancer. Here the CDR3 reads CASSPPLRNTGELFF. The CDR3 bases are TGTGCCAGCTCACCACCATTAAGGAACACCGGGGAGCTGTTTTTT.